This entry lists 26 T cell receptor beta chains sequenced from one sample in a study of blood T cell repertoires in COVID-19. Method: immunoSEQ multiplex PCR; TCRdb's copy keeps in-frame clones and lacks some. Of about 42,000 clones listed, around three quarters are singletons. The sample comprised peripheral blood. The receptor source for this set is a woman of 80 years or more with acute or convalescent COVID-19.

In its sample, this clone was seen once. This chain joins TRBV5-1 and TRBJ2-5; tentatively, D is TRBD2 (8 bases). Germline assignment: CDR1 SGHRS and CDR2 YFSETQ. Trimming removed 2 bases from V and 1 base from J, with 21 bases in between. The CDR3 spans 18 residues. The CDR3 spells CASSLGGTSGGIQETQYF. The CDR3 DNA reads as TGCGCCAGCAGCTTAGGGGGCACTAGCGGAGGGATCCAAGAGACCCAGTACTTC.

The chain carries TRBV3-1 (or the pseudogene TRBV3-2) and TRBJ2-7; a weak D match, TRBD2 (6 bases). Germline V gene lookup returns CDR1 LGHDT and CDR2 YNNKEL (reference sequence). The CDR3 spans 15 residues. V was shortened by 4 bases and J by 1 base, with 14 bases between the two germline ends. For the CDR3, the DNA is TGTGCCAGCAGCCGTCGGGAGACTGTGTCCTACGAGCAGTACTTC. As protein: CASSRRETVSYEQYF.

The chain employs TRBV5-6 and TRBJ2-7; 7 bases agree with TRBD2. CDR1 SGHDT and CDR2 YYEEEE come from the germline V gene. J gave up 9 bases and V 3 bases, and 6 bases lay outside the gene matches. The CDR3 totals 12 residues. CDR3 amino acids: CASSWEGSGQYF. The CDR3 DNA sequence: TGTGCCAGCAGCTGGGAGGGTTCGGGGCAGTACTTC.

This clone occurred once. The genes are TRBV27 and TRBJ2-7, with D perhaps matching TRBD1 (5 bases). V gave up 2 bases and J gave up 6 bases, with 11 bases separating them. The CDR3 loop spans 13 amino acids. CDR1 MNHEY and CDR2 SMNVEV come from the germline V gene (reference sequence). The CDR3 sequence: CASSLPPGIEQYF. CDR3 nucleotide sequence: TGTGCCAGCAGTTTACCACCAGGGATCGAGCAGTACTTC.

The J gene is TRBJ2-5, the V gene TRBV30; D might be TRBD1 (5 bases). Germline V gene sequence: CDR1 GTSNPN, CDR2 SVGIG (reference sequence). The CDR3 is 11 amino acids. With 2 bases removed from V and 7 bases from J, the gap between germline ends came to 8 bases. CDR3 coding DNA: TGTGCCTGGAGTCAGGGCCCGACCCAGTACTTC. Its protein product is CAWSQGPTQYF. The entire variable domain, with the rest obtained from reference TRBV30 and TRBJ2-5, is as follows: SQTIHQWPATLVQPVGSPLSLECTVEGTSNPNLYWYRQAAGRGLQLLFYSVGIGQISSEVPQNLSASRPQDRQFILSSKKLLLSDSGFYLCAWSQGPTQYFGPGTRLLVL.

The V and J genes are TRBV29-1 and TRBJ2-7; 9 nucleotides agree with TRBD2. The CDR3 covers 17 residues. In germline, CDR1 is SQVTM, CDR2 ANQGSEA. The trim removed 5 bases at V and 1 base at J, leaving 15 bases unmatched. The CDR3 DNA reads TGCAGCGTTAATTTCGGATTTGTTAGCGGGAGTTCCTACGAGCAGTACTTC. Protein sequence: CSVNFGFVSGSSYEQYF.

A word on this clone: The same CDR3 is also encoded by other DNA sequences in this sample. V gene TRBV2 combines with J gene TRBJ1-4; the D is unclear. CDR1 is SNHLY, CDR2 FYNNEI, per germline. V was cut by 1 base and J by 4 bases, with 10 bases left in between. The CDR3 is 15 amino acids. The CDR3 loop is CASSEGAGSNEKLFF. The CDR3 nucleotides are TGTGCCAGCAGTGAAGGGGCAGGTAGTAATGAAAAACTGTTTTTT. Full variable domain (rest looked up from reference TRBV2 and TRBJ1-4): EPEVTQTPSHQVTQMGQEVILRCVPISNHLYFYWYRQILGQKVEFLVSFYNNEISEKSEIFDDQFSVERPDGSNFTLKIRSTKLEDSAMYFCASSEGAGSNEKLFFGSGTQLSVL.

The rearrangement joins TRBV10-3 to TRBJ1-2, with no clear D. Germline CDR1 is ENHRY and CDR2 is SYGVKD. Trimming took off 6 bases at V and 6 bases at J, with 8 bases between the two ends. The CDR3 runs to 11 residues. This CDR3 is CAISDGDGYTF. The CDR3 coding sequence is TGTGCCATCAGCGACGGGGATGGCTACACCTTC.

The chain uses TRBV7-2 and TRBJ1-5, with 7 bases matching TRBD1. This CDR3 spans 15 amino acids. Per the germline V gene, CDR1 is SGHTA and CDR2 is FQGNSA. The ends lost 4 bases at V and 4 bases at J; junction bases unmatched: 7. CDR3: CTSSSGTVGNQPQHF. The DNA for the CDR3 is TGTACCAGCAGCTCAGGGACAGTAGGAAATCAGCCCCAGCATTTT.

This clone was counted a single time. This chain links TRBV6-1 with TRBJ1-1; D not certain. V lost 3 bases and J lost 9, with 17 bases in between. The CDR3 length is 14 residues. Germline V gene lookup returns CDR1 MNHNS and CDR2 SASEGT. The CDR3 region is CASSDPLHPGKAFF. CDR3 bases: TGTGCCAGCAGTGATCCCCTTCATCCGGGGAAAGCTTTCTTT.

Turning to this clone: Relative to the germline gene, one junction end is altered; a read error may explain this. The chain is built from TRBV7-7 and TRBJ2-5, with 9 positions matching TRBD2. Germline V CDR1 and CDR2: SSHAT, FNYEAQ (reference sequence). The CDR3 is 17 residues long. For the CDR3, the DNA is TGTGCTAGCAGCTACGGCGCGGGCGGGAGGGCAGATGAGACCCAGTACTTC. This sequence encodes CASSYGAGGRADETQYF.

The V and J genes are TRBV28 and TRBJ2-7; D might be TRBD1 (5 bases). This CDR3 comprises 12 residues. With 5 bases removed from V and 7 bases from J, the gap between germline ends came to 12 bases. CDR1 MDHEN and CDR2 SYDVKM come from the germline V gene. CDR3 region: CASSRVPGEQYF. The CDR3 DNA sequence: TGTGCCAGCAGTCGGGTCCCAGGGGAGCAGTACTTC.

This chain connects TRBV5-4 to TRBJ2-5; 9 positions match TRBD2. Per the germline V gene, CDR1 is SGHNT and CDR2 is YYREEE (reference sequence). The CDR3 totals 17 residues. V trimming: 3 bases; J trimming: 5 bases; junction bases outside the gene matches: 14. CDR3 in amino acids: CASSSEGSGRTTETQYF. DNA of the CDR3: TGTGCCAGCAGCTCGGAGGGTAGCGGGAGAACAACGGAGACCCAGTACTTC.

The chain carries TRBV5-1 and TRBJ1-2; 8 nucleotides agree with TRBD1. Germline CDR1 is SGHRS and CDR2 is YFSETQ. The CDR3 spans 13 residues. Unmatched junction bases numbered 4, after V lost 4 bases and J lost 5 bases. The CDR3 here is CASSAGGGYGYTF. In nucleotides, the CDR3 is TGCGCCAGCAGCGCAGGGGGCGGTTATGGCTACACCTTC.

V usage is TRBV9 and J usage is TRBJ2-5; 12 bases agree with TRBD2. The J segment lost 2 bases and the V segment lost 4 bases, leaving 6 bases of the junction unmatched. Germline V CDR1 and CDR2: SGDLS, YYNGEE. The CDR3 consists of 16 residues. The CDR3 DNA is TGTGCCAGCAGCCCTCCCGGGACTAGCGGGCAAGAGACCCAGTACTTC. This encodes CASSPPGTSGQETQYF.

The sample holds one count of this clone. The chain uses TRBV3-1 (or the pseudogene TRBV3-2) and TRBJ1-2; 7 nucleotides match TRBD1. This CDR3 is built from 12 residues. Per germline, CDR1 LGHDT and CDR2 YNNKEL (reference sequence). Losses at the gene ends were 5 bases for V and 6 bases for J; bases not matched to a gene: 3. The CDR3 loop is CASSRQGNGYTF. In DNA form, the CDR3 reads TGTGCCAGCAGCAGACAGGGAAATGGCTACACCTTC.

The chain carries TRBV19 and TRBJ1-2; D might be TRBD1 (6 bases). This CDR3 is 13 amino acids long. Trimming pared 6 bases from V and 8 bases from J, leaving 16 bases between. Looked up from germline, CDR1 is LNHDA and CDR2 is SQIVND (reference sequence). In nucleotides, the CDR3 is TGTGCCAGTAGCCTTACTGTGACAGGAGGCTACACCTTC. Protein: CASSLTVTGGYTF.

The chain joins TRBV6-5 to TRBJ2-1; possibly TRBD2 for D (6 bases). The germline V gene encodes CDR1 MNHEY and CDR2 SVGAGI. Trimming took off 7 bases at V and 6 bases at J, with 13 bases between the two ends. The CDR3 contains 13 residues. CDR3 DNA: TGTGCCAGCAAGCGGGCCAACCCCAATGAGCAGTTCTTC. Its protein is CASKRANPNEQFF.

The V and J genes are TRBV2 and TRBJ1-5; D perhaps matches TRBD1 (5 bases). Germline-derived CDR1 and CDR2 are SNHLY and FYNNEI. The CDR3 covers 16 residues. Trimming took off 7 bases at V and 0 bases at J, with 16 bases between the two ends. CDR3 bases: TGTGCCAGCACAACTCAGGACACTAATAGCAATCAGCCCCAGCATTTT. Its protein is CASTTQDTNSNQPQHF.

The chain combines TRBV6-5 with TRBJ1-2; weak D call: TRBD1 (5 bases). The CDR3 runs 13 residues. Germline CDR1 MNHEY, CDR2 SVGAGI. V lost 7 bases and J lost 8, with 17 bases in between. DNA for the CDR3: TGTGCCAGCACCCGGATCAGGGCCAGCGGCTACACCTTC. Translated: CASTRIRASGYTF.

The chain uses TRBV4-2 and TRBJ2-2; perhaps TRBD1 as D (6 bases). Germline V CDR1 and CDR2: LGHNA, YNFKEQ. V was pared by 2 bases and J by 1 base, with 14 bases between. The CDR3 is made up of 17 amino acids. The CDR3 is CASSQSSGEMNTGELFF. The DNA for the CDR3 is TGTGCCAGCAGCCAATCATCAGGGGAAATGAACACCGGGGAGCTGTTTTTT.

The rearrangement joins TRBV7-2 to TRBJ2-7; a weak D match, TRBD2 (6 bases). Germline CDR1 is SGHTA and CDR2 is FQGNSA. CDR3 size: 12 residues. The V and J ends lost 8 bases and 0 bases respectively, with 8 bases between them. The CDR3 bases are TGTGCCAGCGCGGGGACCTCCTACGAGCAGTACTTC. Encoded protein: CASAGTSYEQYF. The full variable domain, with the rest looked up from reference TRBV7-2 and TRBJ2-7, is GAGVSQSPSNKVTEKGKDVELRCDPISGHTALYWYRQSLGQGLEFLIYFQGNSAPDKSGLPSDRFSAERTGGSVSTLTIQRTQQEDSAVYLCASAGTSYEQYFGPGTRLTVT.

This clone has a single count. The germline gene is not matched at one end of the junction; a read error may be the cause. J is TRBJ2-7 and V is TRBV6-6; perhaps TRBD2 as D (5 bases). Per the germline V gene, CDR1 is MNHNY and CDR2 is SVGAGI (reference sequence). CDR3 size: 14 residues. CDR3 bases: TGTGCCAGCAGTTACGAGACCGACCAAAAGGCGGGTTATTTC. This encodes CASSYETDQKAGYF.

CDR3 sequence (DNA): TGTGCCAGTAGTATAGGAGGGGGGAACACTGAAGCTTTCTTT. Its translation: CASSIGGGNTEAFF. This chain uses TRBV19 with TRBJ1-1; a possible D gene is TRBD1 (6 bases). The V end was cut by 1 base, the J end by 1 base, with 7 bases between. Germline loops: CDR1 LNHDA, CDR2 SQIVND (reference sequence). The CDR3 has 14 residues. Full variable domain (remainder filled in from reference TRBV19 and TRBJ1-1): DGGITQSPKYLFRKEGQNVTLSCEQNLNHDAMYWYRQDPGQGLRLIYYSQIVNDFQKGDIAEGYSVSREKKESFPLTVTSAQKNPTAFYLCASSIGGGNTEAFFGQGTRLTVV.

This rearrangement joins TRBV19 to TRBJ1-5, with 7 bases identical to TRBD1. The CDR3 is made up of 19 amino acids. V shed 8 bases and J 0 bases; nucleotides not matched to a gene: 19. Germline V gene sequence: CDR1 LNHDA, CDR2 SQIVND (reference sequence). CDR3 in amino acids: CASGGGPGTAASSNQPQHF. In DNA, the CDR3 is TGTGCCAGTGGTGGGGGGCCCGGGACAGCAGCAAGTAGCAATCAGCCCCAGCATTTT. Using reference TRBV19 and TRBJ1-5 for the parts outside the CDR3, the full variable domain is DGGITQSPKYLFRKEGQNVTLSCEQNLNHDAMYWYRQDPGQGLRLIYYSQIVNDFQKGDIAEGYSVSREKKESFPLTVTSAQKNPTAFYLCASGGGPGTAASSNQPQHFGDGTRLSIL.

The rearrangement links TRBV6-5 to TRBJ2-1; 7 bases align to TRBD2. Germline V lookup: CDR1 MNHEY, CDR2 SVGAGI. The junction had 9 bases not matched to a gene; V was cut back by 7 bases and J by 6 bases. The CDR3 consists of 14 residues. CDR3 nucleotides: TGTGCCAGCACTCAACAGGCGGGAGTCAATGAGCAGTTCTTC. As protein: CASTQQAGVNEQFF.